The 11 T cell receptor beta chains given below trace back to one sample, sequenced in a study of cytomegalovirus exposure and HLA in healthy donors. Primers included in the PCR were 60 Vbeta and 13 Jbeta primers. Assay used: immunoSEQ multiplex PCR; TCRdb lists only in-frame clones, some missing. The table lists some 100,000 clones, 80% to 90% of them singletons. Sample: PBMCs. The receptors here all came from a woman between 18 and 29 years old in good health and CMV-seronegative.

This chain's CDR3 is CASRNRDYYNEQFF. CDR3 nucleotides: TGTGCCAGCAGGAACCGGGACTACTACAATGAGCAGTTCTTC. The gene calls are TRBV21-1 and TRBJ2-1; the table gives TRBD2 as D, unverified against the DNA. TRBV21-1 corresponds to a pseudogene. This CDR3 is built from 14 residues.

This chain links TRBV29-1 with TRBJ1-1, with D possibly matching TRBD1 (6 bases). CDR1 is SQVTM, CDR2 ANQGSEA, per germline. The V and J ends lost 5 bases and 10 bases respectively, with 20 bases between them. CDR3 length: 13 residues. The CDR3 DNA follows: TGCAGCGTTCTGTCTGACGGGGGGCGGGGAGCTTTCTTT. It specifies CSVLSDGGRGAFF. The whole variable domain, filled in from reference TRBV29-1 and TRBJ1-1, reads SAVISQKPSRDICQRGTSLTIQCQVDSQVTMMFWYRQQPGQSLTLIATANQGSEATYESGFVIDKFPISRPNLTFSTLTVSNMSPEDSSIYLCSVLSDGGRGAFFGQGTRLTVV.

This sequence joins TRBV29-1 and TRBJ2-4, with TRBD1 as a possible D gene (6 bases). This CDR3 is built from 13 residues. CDR1 SQVTM and CDR2 ANQGSEA come from the germline V gene. V lost 5 bases and J 9 bases, leaving 17 bases between the germline ends. The CDR3 loop reads CSVSPLTGTIQYF. The CDR3 DNA sequence: TGCAGCGTTTCCCCCCTGACAGGCACCATTCAGTACTTC. Variable domain in full (rest from reference TRBV29-1 and TRBJ2-4): SAVISQKPSRDICQRGTSLTIQCQVDSQVTMMFWYRQQPGQSLTLIATANQGSEATYESGFVIDKFPISRPNLTFSTLTVSNMSPEDSSIYLCSVSPLTGTIQYFGAGTRLSVL.

This chain uses TRBV19 with TRBJ2-3; D is ambiguous. This CDR3 has 14 amino acids. Looked up from germline, CDR1 is LNHDA and CDR2 is SQIVND (reference sequence). V lost 7 bases and J 3 bases, leaving 14 bases between the germline ends. CDR3 coding DNA: TGTGCCAGTATGATGAGGTCGAGTACAGATACGCAGTATTTT. Encoded protein: CASMMRSSTDTQYF. The full variable domain, rest sourced from reference TRBV19 and TRBJ2-3, is DGGITQSPKYLFRKEGQNVTLSCEQNLNHDAMYWYRQDPGQGLRLIYYSQIVNDFQKGDIAEGYSVSREKKESFPLTVTSAQKNPTAFYLCASMMRSSTDTQYFGPGTRLTVL.

To note about this clone: The junction and the germline gene differ at one end; a read error may be behind it. The rearrangement links TRBV7-3 to TRBJ2-3, with TRBD1 as a possible D gene (6 bases). The CDR3 is 17 amino acids. CDR1 and CDR2 (germline): SGHTA, FQGTGA. In nucleotides, the CDR3 is TGCGCCAGCAGCCAAGTGGTTTGGGACACCAGCACAGATACGCAGTATTTT. Translated: CASSQVVWDTSTDTQYF.

V usage is TRBV2 and J usage is TRBJ2-7; tentative D call: TRBD1 (5 bases). Looked up from germline, CDR1 is SNHLY and CDR2 is FYNNEI. The CDR3 has 13 residues. Trimming left V 8 bases short and J 2 bases short, with 13 bases between. CDR3 in DNA: TGTGCCAGCGAGGACATGGACACCTACGAGCAGTACTTC. Its protein is CASEDMDTYEQYF.

This clone showed up just a few times. The gene calls are TRBV28 and TRBJ1-2; D is uncertain. The ends were cut back, 5 bases at V and 1 base at J, with 8 bases in the middle. Germline V gives CDR1 MDHEN, CDR2 SYDVKM. The CDR3 spans 13 residues. The CDR3 region has the DNA TGTGCCAGCAGTCCACAGATTAACTATGGCTACACCTTC. This translates into CASSPQINYGYTF.

The chain links TRBV27 to TRBJ2-6, with TRBD2 as a possible D gene (5 bases). CDR1 is MNHEY, CDR2 SMNVEV, per germline (reference sequence). This CDR3 is 12 amino acids long. Trimming pared 10 bases from V and 3 bases from J, leaving 7 bases between. The CDR3 loop is CATAGGANVLTF. The CDR3 DNA reads TGTGCCACTGCGGGTGGGGCCAACGTCCTGACTTTC.

The CDR3 loop reads CTSSQERSQGCREQYF. The DNA for the CDR3 is TGCACCAGCAGCCAAGAGCGGTCTCAAGGGTGTCGGGAGCAGTACTTC. This chain links TRBV1 with TRBJ2-5; whether TRBD2, the table's D call, matches the DNA was not checked. TRBV1 is annotated as a pseudogene. The CDR3 is made up of 16 amino acids.

This clone occurred a few times. The CDR3 DNA reads as TGTGCCAGCAGTGAAGAAGGGGGAGGCAATCAGCCCCAGCATTTT. The encoded protein is CASSEEGGGNQPQHF. The V call is TRBV6-1, the J call TRBJ1-5, with a weak D call TRBD1 (6 bases). The germline V gene has CDR1 MNHNS and CDR2 SASEGT. The CDR3 is 15 residues long. Trimming stripped 1 base from V and 2 bases from J, with 9 bases between.

The rearrangement joins TRBV7-9 to TRBJ1-2, with no clear D. This CDR3 has 13 residues. Germline lookup yields CDR1 SEHNR and CDR2 FQNEAQ (reference sequence). Trimming stripped 3 bases from V and 0 bases from J, with 5 bases between. The CDR3 region is CASSLPANYGYTF. In DNA, the CDR3 is TGTGCCAGCAGCTTGCCAGCTAACTATGGCTACACCTTC.